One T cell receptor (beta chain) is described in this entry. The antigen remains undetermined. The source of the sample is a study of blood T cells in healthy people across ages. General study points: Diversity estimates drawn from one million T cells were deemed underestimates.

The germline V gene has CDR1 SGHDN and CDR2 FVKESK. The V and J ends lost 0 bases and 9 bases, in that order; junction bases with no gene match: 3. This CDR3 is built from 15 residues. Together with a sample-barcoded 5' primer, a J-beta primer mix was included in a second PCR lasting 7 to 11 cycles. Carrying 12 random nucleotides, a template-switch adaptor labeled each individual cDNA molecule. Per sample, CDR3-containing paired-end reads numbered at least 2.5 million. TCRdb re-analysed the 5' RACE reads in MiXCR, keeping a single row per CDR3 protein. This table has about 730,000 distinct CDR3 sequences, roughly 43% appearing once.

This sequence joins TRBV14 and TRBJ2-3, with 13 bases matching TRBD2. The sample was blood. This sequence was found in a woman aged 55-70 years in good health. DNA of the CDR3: TGTGCCAGCAGCCAAGAAGGGACTAGCGGGGCCACGCAGTATTTT. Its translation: CASSQEGTSGATQYF. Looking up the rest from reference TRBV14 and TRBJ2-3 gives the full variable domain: EAGVTQFPSHSVIEKGQTVTLRCDPISGHDNLYWYRRVMGKEIKFLLHFVKESKQDESGMPNNRFLAERTGGTYSTLKVQPAELEDSGVYFCASSQEGTSGATQYFGPGTRLTVL.